This T cell receptor beta chain was profiled in a study of response to subunit inactivated influenza vaccine. The study's findings and limits: Few additional T cells are recruited per seasonal influenza vaccination, authors suggested.

This clonotype has a count of ten or more. Its antigen is unknown. The CDR3 runs to 16 residues. Per the germline V gene, CDR1 is LGHNA and CDR2 is YSLEER. Unmatched junction bases numbered 7, after V lost 1 base and J lost 3 bases. TCRdb re-analysed the RT-PCR reads in MiXCR, keeping a single row per CDR3 protein. The sample has about 650,000 distinct CDR3 sequences; about 14% are singletons. This rearrangement joins TRBV4-3 to TRBJ2-7; 9 bases are a match to TRBD1. The sequences come from PBMCs from blood, collected less than 15 days before vaccination. The source of this sequence is a man in his fifties who received an inactivated influenza vaccine. This chain's CDR3 is CASSQAPGQGLYEQYF. The CDR3 nucleotides are TGCGCCAGCAGCCAAGCTCCGGGACAGGGACTCTACGAGCAGTACTTC.